A selection of T cell receptor beta chains follows, all from one sample in a study of T-cell memory formation after mild COVID-19. One entry per CDR3 protein results from TCRdb running MiXCR on the 5' RACE reads. Of around 200,000 distinct CDR3 sequences listed, around 25% are singletons. The sample consisted of PBMCs or a T cell subset sorted from them (not recorded which). Receptors were obtained from an adult woman who had mild COVID-19 (a few samples of this study predate the infection). Cell type and time point are not known. Each CDR3 is given with its conserved first and last residue. The D gene is left open where the match is weak. Where a row states a size, it is once, few, many or the class of an expanded clone; other rows omit it.

NA,17,TRBV25-1,TRBJ2-7,TRBD1,CASSDPRTGGDSYEQYF,TGTGCCAGCAGTGACCCACGGACAGGGGGGGACTCCTACGAGCAGTACTTC
NA,14,TRBV7-9,TRBJ1-2,NA,CASSSSTEAYGYTF,TGTGCCAGCAGCTCCTCGACCGAGGCCTATGGCTACACCTTC
NA,12,TRBV12-3/TRBV12-4,TRBJ2-1,NA,CASSLGWTEQFF,TGTGCCAGCAGTTTAGGCTGGACCGAGCAGTTCTTC
NA,13,TRBV20-1,TRBJ1-2,NA,CSAIQGANYGYTF,TGCAGTGCCATCCAGGGAGCTAACTATGGCTACACCTTC
NA,14,TRBV27,TRBJ2-3,TRBD1,CASKPGQGTDTQYF,TGTGCCAGCAAACCGGGACAGGGCACAGATACGCAGTATTTT
few,15,TRBV7-9,TRBJ1-3,NA,CASSPGLVSGNTIYF,TGTGCCAGCAGCCCGGGCCTCGTATCGGGAAACACCATATATTTT
few,16,TRBV21-1,TRBJ2-7,NA,CASSKAPPGLGYEQYF,TGTGCCAGCAGCAAAGCGCCTCCGGGACTAGGCTACGAGCAGTACTTC
many,16,TRBV25-1,TRBJ2-7,NA,CASSEKSGPKSYEQYF,TGTGCCAGCAGTGAAAAGTCGGGGCCGAAATCCTACGAGCAGTACTTC
NA,16,TRBV27,TRBJ2-7,TRBD1,CASSLDPGQASYEQYF,TGTGCCAGCAGTTTAGACCCGGGACAGGCTTCCTACGAGCAGTACTTC
NA,18,TRBV12-3/TRBV12-4,TRBJ2-1,NA,CASSSGPLDRDSYNEQFF,TGTGCCAGCAGCTCCGGACCTTTAGACCGGGACTCCTACAATGAGCAGTTCTTC
few,13,TRBV30,TRBJ1-2,NA,CAWSVLGGYGYTF,TGTGCCTGGAGTGTGTTGGGGGGATATGGCTACACCTTC
NA,15,TRBV24-1,TRBJ2-7,TRBD2,CATSGMSGTSYEQYF,TGTGCCACCAGTGGGATGAGCGGGACCTCCTACGAGCAGTACTTC
NA,13,TRBV3-1,TRBJ1-1,NA,CATWGGPYTEAFF,TGTGCCACTTGGGGGGGCCCGTACACTGAAGCTTTCTTT
few,15,TRBV11-3,TRBJ2-7,TRBD1,CASSRTGTGINEQYF,TGTGCCAGCAGCCGTACCGGGACAGGGATTAACGAGCAGTACTTC
NA,13,TRBV6-2/TRBV6-3,TRBJ2-1,NA,CASSGQGWNEQFF,TGTGCCAGCAGTGGTCAGGGATGGAATGAGCAGTTCTTC
few,15,TRBV6-5,TRBJ2-7,TRBD1,CASSYGGTGTYEQYF,TGTGCCAGCAGTTACGGAGGGACAGGTACCTACGAGCAGTACTTC
NA,15,TRBV13,TRBJ2-7,NA,CASSLTGTRIYEQYF,TGTGCCAGCAGCTTAACCGGGACTCGGATCTACGAGCAGTACTTC
NA,15,TRBV7-9,TRBJ2-3,TRBD2,CASSLSSGLADTQYF,TGTGCCAGCAGCTTATCTAGCGGCCTTGCAGATACGCAGTATTTT
few,15,TRBV4-3,TRBJ1-2,NA,CASSQDPTDVYGYTF,TGCGCCAGCAGCCAAGATCCAACAGACGTCTATGGCTACACCTTC
NA,11,TRBV6-1,TRBJ2-5,NA,CASTLKETQYF,TGTGCCAGCACCTTGAAAGAGACCCAGTACTTC
NA,14,TRBV12-3/TRBV12-4,TRBJ2-1,TRBD1,CASSFGTGGSEQFF,TGTGCCAGCAGTTTCGGGACAGGGGGCAGTGAGCAGTTCTTC
few,13,TRBV12-3/TRBV12-4,TRBJ2-1,NA,CASLGQDYNEQFF,TGTGCCAGCTTGGGGCAGGATTACAATGAGCAGTTCTTC
NA,15,TRBV7-2,TRBJ1-6,NA,CASSPRQDYNSPLHF,TGTGCCAGCAGCCCTAGACAGGACTATAATTCACCCCTCCACTTT
many,16,TRBV3-1,TRBJ2-3,TRBD1,CASSQRITGGADTQYF,TGTGCCAGCAGCCAAAGGATCACAGGGGGCGCAGATACGCAGTATTTT
NA,16,TRBV7-6,TRBJ2-1,TRBD1,CASSFRGDRPSDEQFF,TGTGCCAGCAGCTTTAGGGGGGACAGGCCAAGTGATGAGCAGTTCTTC
NA,14,TRBV7-9,TRBJ2-3,NA,CASSLDHSTDTQYF,TGTGCCAGCAGCTTGGACCATAGCACAGATACGCAGTATTTT
NA,13,TRBV24-1,TRBJ2-1,TRBD1,CATRQGSYNEQFF,TGTGCCACCAGACAGGGGTCCTACAATGAGCAGTTCTTC
NA,13,TRBV19,TRBJ1-2,NA,CASSNYGVYGYTF,TGTGCCAGTAGTAATTACGGCGTCTATGGCTACACCTTC
few,13,TRBV12-3/TRBV12-4,TRBJ2-7,NA,CASSLPATYEQYF,TGTGCCAGCAGTTTGCCCGCGACCTACGAGCAGTACTTC
NA,15,TRBV11-2,TRBJ2-5,NA,CASSLVIGRSETQYF,TGTGCCAGCAGCTTAGTAATCGGCCGGAGCGAGACCCAGTACTTC
NA,18,TRBV7-3,TRBJ2-1,NA,CASSPLGGGGSSYNEQFF,TGTGCCAGCAGCCCGCTGGGGGGCGGGGGAAGCTCCTACAATGAGCAGTTCTTC
NA,15,TRBV19,TRBJ2-5,TRBD1,CASTLSRGQGETQYF,TGTGCCAGTACCCTCAGCCGGGGACAGGGCGAGACCCAGTACTTC
NA,12,TRBV29-1,TRBJ1-1,NA,CSVEDEGAEAFF,TGCAGCGTTGAAGATGAAGGGGCTGAAGCTTTCTTT
NA,16,TRBV5-1,TRBJ2-2,NA,CASSAPSGVSAGELFF,TGCGCCAGCAGCGCGCCTTCAGGGGTGTCGGCCGGGGAGCTGTTTTTT
NA,15,TRBV29-1,TRBJ1-2,NA,CSVEVGGRRGYGYTF,TGCAGCGTTGAGGTTGGGGGCCGTAGGGGCTATGGCTACACCTTC
NA,20,TRBV5-4,TRBJ1-1,NA,CASSTWPAHSRLEQYTEAFF,TGTGCCAGCAGCACTTGGCCGGCGCACAGCCGGTTGGAGCAGTACACTGAAGCTTTCTTT
NA,14,TRBV20-1,TRBJ1-1,NA,CSARDPRGDTEAFF,TGCAGTGCTAGAGATCCTAGGGGGGACACTGAAGCTTTCTTT
NA,14,TRBV5-6,TRBJ1-2,NA,CASSLERGVDGYTF,TGTGCCAGCAGCCTGGAACGGGGGGTGGATGGCTACACCTTC
NA,15,TRBV7-3,TRBJ2-2,NA,CASSRTSTNTGELFF,TGTGCCAGCAGCCGGACCTCTACGAACACCGGGGAGCTGTTTTTT
few,12,TRBV24-1,TRBJ2-2,NA,CATSWGSGELFF,TGTGCCACCAGTTGGGGATCCGGGGAGCTGTTTTTT
few,15,TRBV18,TRBJ1-2,TRBD1,CASSPQATGNYGYTF,TGTGCCAGCTCACCACAGGCGACAGGGAACTATGGCTACACCTTC